This passage covers 27 T cell receptor beta chains from one sample sequenced in a study of blood T cell repertoires in COVID-19. Profiled with immunoSEQ multiplex PCR; TCRdb holds only in-frame clones, not every one. This sample has roughly 460,000 clones, with 70% to 90% found just once. Sequenced: peripheral blood. The receptors originated from a man younger than 35 with COVID-19, enrolled during active disease.

This rearrangement joins TRBV19 to TRBJ2-7, with 12 bases that match TRBD2. The ends lost 4 bases at V and 5 bases at J; junction bases unmatched: 3. CDR1 is LNHDA and CDR2 is SQIVND in the germline V gene (reference sequence). CDR3 length: 14 residues. Written as DNA, the CDR3 is TGTGCCAGTAGTAGACTAGCGGGAGATAACGAGCAGTACTTC. It is translated as CASSRLAGDNEQYF.

The V call is TRBV15, the J call TRBJ1-4; D is uncertain. V lost 1 base to trimming and J lost 10 bases, with 13 bases between them. The length of the CDR3 is 14 residues. CDR1 is LNHNV and CDR2 is YYDKDF in the germline V gene (reference sequence). DNA for the CDR3: TGTGCCACCAGCAGAGTTAGGGAGCGGGGAAAACTGTTTTTT. Protein: CATSRVRERGKLFF.

The genes are TRBV11-1 and TRBJ2-7, with D perhaps matching TRBD2 (6 bases). Germline values: CDR1 SGHAT, CDR2 FQDESV (reference sequence). V lost 1 base, J lost 2 bases, and 12 bases lay in between. This CDR3 is 15 amino acids long. CDR3 sequence: CASSLGVAVTYEQYF. The CDR3 DNA reads TGTGCCAGCAGCTTAGGGGTAGCGGTTACCTACGAGCAGTACTTC.

This chain connects TRBV6-5 to TRBJ2-5, with 9 bases fitting TRBD1. Looked up from germline, CDR1 is MNHEY and CDR2 is SVGAGI. The CDR3 has 14 residues. V shed 2 bases and J 6 bases; nucleotides not matched to a gene: 4. As DNA, the CDR3 is TGTGCCAGCAGTTACACGGGACAGGGAAAGACCCAGTACTTC. Residues: CASSYTGQGKTQYF.

The chain carries TRBV14 and TRBJ2-7, with TRBD2 matching over 16 bases. With V trimmed by 4 bases and J by 9 bases, 6 bases remained unmatched. This CDR3 has 15 amino acids. Germline assignment: CDR1 SGHDN and CDR2 FVKESK. The CDR3 sequence: CASSPGLAGGTRQYF. Here the CDR3 DNA reads TGTGCCAGCAGCCCGGGACTAGCGGGGGGGACAAGGCAGTACTTC.

The V and J genes are TRBV30 and TRBJ1-2; possible D gene TRBD1, 5 bases. Germline-derived CDR1 and CDR2 are GTSNPN and SVGIG (reference sequence). V was trimmed by 6 bases and J by 0 bases, leaving 14 bases between them. The CDR3 has 14 amino acids. CDR3 nucleotide sequence: TGTGCCTGTACACAGGAGACTTCTAACTATGGCTACACCTTC. Translated, it gives CACTQETSNYGYTF.

The chain uses TRBV24-1 and TRBJ2-6; 7 bases map to TRBD1. With 4 bases clipped from V and 2 bases from J, the junction kept 4 bases outside the gene matches. The CDR3 is made up of 16 amino acids. Germline CDR1 reads KGHDR; CDR2 reads SFDVKD. CDR3 in amino acids: CATSDPQGAGANVLTF. CDR3 DNA: TGTGCCACCAGTGACCCTCAGGGGGCTGGGGCCAACGTCCTGACTTTC.

This chain joins TRBV3-1 (or the pseudogene TRBV3-2) and TRBJ2-5, with 11 bases lining up with TRBD2. The J segment lost 4 bases and the V segment lost 0 bases, leaving 7 bases of the junction unmatched. CDR3 length: 17 amino acids. The germline V gene has CDR1 LGHDT and CDR2 YNNKEL (reference sequence). The CDR3 region has the DNA TGTGCCAGCAGCCAAGAGGAACTAGCGGGAGTTGCAGAGACCCAGTACTTC. Translating it yields CASSQEELAGVAETQYF.

This chain connects TRBV5-1 to TRBJ2-2, with D possibly TRBD1 on 5 matching bases. The length of the CDR3 is 16 residues. Germline loops: CDR1 SGHRS, CDR2 YFSETQ. Trimming cost V 4 bases and J 0 bases, with 13 bases left between them. The chain's CDR3 is CASSAREVTNTGELFF. The CDR3 DNA reads as TGCGCCAGCAGCGCCAGGGAAGTTACGAACACCGGGGAGCTGTTTTTT.

The chain couples TRBV10-1 to TRBJ1-1; D is uncertain. Per germline, CDR1 WNHNN and CDR2 SYGVQD (reference sequence). Trimming removed 1 base from V and 0 bases from J, with 9 bases in between. CDR3 size: 15 residues. The CDR3 DNA reads as TGCGCCAGCAGTGAGTTAAGAGGGATGAACACTGAAGCTTTCTTT. Amino acid sequence: CASSELRGMNTEAFF.

This clone was recorded only once. This sample also contains other DNA sequences that code for the same CDR3. The chain joins TRBV10-2 to TRBJ1-4; 8 nucleotides match TRBD1. CDR1 and CDR2 (germline): WSHSY, SAAADI. V gave up 9 bases and J gave up 8 bases; unmatched junction bases: 2. The CDR3 length is 11 residues. The CDR3 sequence is CASRQGEKLFF. CDR3 bases: TGCGCCAGTAGACAGGGGGAAAAACTGTTTTTT.

The rearrangement joins TRBV5-1 to TRBJ2-1; TRBD2 matches 10 bases. The CDR3 runs 13 residues. Trimming removed 7 bases from V and 8 bases from J; junction bases left unmatched: 6. Looked up from germline, CDR1 is SGHRS and CDR2 is YFSETQ. The CDR3 DNA sequence: TGCGCCAGCGCCCAGCGGGAGGGTTATGAGCAGTTCTTC. Translation: CASAQREGYEQFF.

This chain connects TRBV7-9 to TRBJ1-4; the D is unclear. Germline loops: CDR1 SEHNR, CDR2 FQNEAQ (reference sequence). With 7 bases removed from V and 6 bases from J, the gap between germline ends came to 9 bases. The CDR3 runs to 12 residues. CDR3 residues: CASTGADEKLFF. The CDR3 nucleotides are TGTGCCAGCACGGGAGCCGATGAAAAACTGTTTTTT. The entire variable domain, with the rest obtained from reference TRBV7-9 and TRBJ1-4, is as follows: DTGVSQNPRHKITKRGQNVTFRCDPISEHNRLYWYRQTLGQGPEFLTYFQNEAQLEKSRLLSDRFSAERPKGSFSTLEIQRTEQGDSAMYLCASTGADEKLFFGSGTQLSVL.

This clone was recorded once. The V call is TRBV6-5, the J call TRBJ2-2; 12 positions match TRBD2. Trimming cost V 6 bases and J 4 bases; bases outside gene matches: 3. The CDR3 covers 15 residues. Germline V gene data show CDR1 as MNHEY and CDR2 as SVGAGI. CDR3 coding DNA: TGTGCCAGCAGCCGACTAGCGGGGGTCACCGGGGAGCTGTTTTTT. Protein sequence: CASSRLAGVTGELFF.

The chain joins TRBV7-9 to TRBJ1-5; D call uncertain. The germline gives CDR1 SEHNR, CDR2 FQNEAQ (reference sequence). V was clipped by 2 bases and J by 5 bases, with 7 bases between them. This CDR3 is built from 13 residues. CDR3 loop: CASSLTVHQPQHF. The CDR3 DNA is TGTGCCAGCAGCTTAACAGTGCATCAGCCCCAGCATTTT.

The V and J genes are TRBV5-8 and TRBJ2-3; 8 nucleotides align to TRBD1. Per germline, CDR1 SGHTS and CDR2 YDEGEE. The trim removed 1 base at V and 6 bases at J, leaving 10 bases unmatched. The CDR3 totals 16 residues. This chain's CDR3 is CASSLPRDRSSDTQYF. In nucleotides, the CDR3 is TGTGCCAGCAGCTTGCCACGGGACAGGTCATCGGATACGCAGTATTTT.

This chain links TRBV6-5 with TRBJ1-3; weak D call: TRBD1 (6 bases). Germline V gene data show CDR1 as MNHEY and CDR2 as SVGAGI. The CDR3 has 14 residues. V dropped 2 bases and J dropped 4 bases, with 9 bases sitting between them. CDR3 loop: CASSYTGLGNTIYF. CDR3 sequence (DNA): TGTGCCAGCAGTTACACAGGGTTAGGAAACACCATATATTTT.

This chain joins TRBV12-3 or TRBV12-4 and TRBJ2-5; D is ambiguous. V was shortened by 2 bases and J by 4 bases, with 5 bases between the two germline ends. This CDR3 region has 12 residues. The CDR3 sequence is CASSLRRETQYF. CDR3 in DNA: TGTGCCAGCAGTTTAAGGAGAGAGACCCAGTACTTC.

This clone has only one observation. V is TRBV15 and J is TRBJ2-7, with 7 bases matching TRBD1. The trim removed 2 bases at V and 3 bases at J, leaving 7 bases unmatched. This CDR3 spans 15 amino acids. Looked up from germline, CDR1 is LNHNV and CDR2 is YYDKDF (reference sequence). The CDR3 sequence: CATSRPGTENYEQYF. DNA of the CDR3: TGTGCCACCAGCAGACCCGGGACAGAGAACTACGAGCAGTACTTC.

This clone was seen only once. The chain links TRBV3-1 (or the pseudogene TRBV3-2) to TRBJ2-5; TRBD2 matches 7 bases. From germline, CDR1 is LGHDT and CDR2 YNNKEL (reference sequence). The CDR3 runs to 15 residues. V gave up 0 bases and J gave up 7 bases; unmatched junction bases: 8. CDR3 region: CASSQDVTSFGTQYF. For the CDR3, the DNA is TGTGCCAGCAGCCAAGACGTGACTAGCTTTGGGACCCAGTACTTC.

The V call is TRBV9, the J call TRBJ2-2; 8 positions match TRBD1. This CDR3 spans 16 amino acids. Per the germline V gene, CDR1 is SGDLS and CDR2 is YYNGEE. The ends lost 4 bases at V and 3 bases at J; junction bases unmatched: 8. The CDR3 reads CASSLTSDRDTGELFF. In nucleotides, the CDR3 is TGTGCCAGCAGCCTAACGTCGGACAGGGACACCGGGGAGCTGTTTTTT.

V gene TRBV5-4 combines with J gene TRBJ2-3; 11 bases agree with TRBD2. Germline V gives CDR1 SGHNT, CDR2 YYREEE (reference sequence). This CDR3 region has 18 residues. V was clipped by 3 bases and J by 0 bases; unmatched bases: 9. CDR3 amino acids: CASSYFSGGGTSTDTQYF. CDR3 DNA: TGTGCCAGCAGCTACTTTAGCGGGGGGGGGACTAGCACAGATACGCAGTATTTT.

The rearrangement uses TRBV7-2 and TRBJ1-5; TRBD1 might be the D (6 bases). This CDR3 is built from 15 residues. Per germline, CDR1 SGHTA and CDR2 FQGNSA. The ends were cut back, 1 base at V and 6 bases at J, with 13 bases in the middle. CDR3 region: CASSLGSGASQPQHF. The CDR3, as DNA: TGTGCCAGCAGCTTAGGGTCAGGGGCGAGTCAGCCCCAGCATTTT.

The rearrangement joins TRBV5-5 to TRBJ1-3; weak D call: TRBD1 (5 bases). The V end was cut by 5 bases, the J end by 0 bases, with 12 bases between. CDR3 length: 15 amino acids. Germline CDR1 is SGHKS and CDR2 is YYEKEE (reference sequence). CDR3 coding DNA: TGTGCCAGCAGTCCCACAGGAGACTCTGGAAACACCATATATTTT. Protein product: CASSPTGDSGNTIYF.

The chain employs TRBV11-3 and TRBJ1-1, with 9 bases fitting TRBD1. This CDR3 has 15 amino acids. The germline gives CDR1 SGHNT, CDR2 YENEEA. The V segment lost 1 base and the J segment 5 bases; nucleotides outside the gene matches: 5. The CDR3 DNA sequence: TGTGCCAGCAGCTTAGCCTGGACAGGGGAGACTGAAGCTTTCTTT. As protein: CASSLAWTGETEAFF.

The V call is TRBV7-9, the J call TRBJ2-1; TRBD2 might be the D (6 bases). Germline lookup yields CDR1 SEHNR and CDR2 FQNEAQ (reference sequence). V lost 5 bases to trimming and J lost 6 bases, with 20 bases between them. The CDR3 has 16 amino acids. CDR3 coding DNA: TGTGCCAGCAGCACCCAGCGGGTATCCTCGTTCAATGAGCAGTTCTTC. Translation: CASSTQRVSSFNEQFF.

The V call is TRBV7-2, the J call TRBJ2-5; 8 positions match TRBD1. V shed 5 bases and J 6 bases; nucleotides not matched to a gene: 5. The germline V gene encodes CDR1 SGHTA and CDR2 FQGNSA. The CDR3 sequence is 13 residues long. The CDR3 nucleotides read TGTGCCAGCAGCGTCGACAGGGGAAAGACCCAGTACTTC. This encodes CASSVDRGKTQYF.